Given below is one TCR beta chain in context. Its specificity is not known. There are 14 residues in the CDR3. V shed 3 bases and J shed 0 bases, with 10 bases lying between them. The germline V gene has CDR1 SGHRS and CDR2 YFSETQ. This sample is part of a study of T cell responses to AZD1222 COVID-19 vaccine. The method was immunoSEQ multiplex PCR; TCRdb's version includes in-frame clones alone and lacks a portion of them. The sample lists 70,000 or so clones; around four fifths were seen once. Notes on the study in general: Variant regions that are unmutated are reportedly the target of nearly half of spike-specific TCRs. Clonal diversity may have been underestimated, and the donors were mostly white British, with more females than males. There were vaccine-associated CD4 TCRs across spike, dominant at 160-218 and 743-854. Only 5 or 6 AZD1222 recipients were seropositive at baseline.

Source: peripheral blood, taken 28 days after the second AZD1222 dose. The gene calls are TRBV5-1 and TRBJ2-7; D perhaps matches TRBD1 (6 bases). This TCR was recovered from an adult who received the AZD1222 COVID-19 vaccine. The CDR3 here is CASSSRDISYEQYF. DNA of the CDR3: TGCGCCAGCAGCTCCCGGGACATCTCCTACGAGCAGTACTTC.